Listed below are T cell receptor beta chains from one sample, sequenced in a study of blood T cells in healthy people across ages. One entry per CDR3 protein, called by TCRdb with MiXCR from the 5' RACE reads. The table has 1.5 million or so distinct CDR3 sequences, approximately 38% seen once; the top ten hold 7.9%. What was sequenced was blood. Receptors originate from a woman aged 18-29 years in good health. Both conserved end residues are part of each CDR3. A D gene is named only where the DNA matches it firmly. Only part of the rows carry a size: once, few, many, or a class if the clone is expanded.

clone_size: many; d_call: NA; v_call: TRBV4-1; j_call: TRBJ1-5; cdr3_aa: CASSRGQTSNQPQHF; cdr3_nt: TGCGCCAGCAGCCGCGGACAGACTAGCAATCAGCCCCAGCATTTT
clone_size: few; d_call: NA; v_call: TRBV3-1; j_call: TRBJ2-7; cdr3_aa: CASSPQAGLSYEQYF; cdr3_nt: TGTGCCAGCAGCCCACAGGCGGGGCTCTCCTACGAGCAGTACTTC
clone_size: few; d_call: NA; v_call: TRBV6-5; j_call: TRBJ2-7; cdr3_aa: CASSRNPSSYEQYF; cdr3_nt: TGTGCCAGCAGTAGAAATCCGAGCTCCTACGAGCAGTACTTC
clone_size: NA; d_call: TRBD2; v_call: TRBV27; j_call: TRBJ2-1; cdr3_aa: CASSVGTSGIEQFF; cdr3_nt: TGTGCCAGCAGTGTAGGGACTAGCGGGATTGAGCAGTTCTTC
clone_size: NA; d_call: TRBD1; v_call: TRBV6-1; j_call: TRBJ2-5; cdr3_aa: CASRPGQGFDEQYF; cdr3_nt: TGTGCCAGCAGGCCGGGACAGGGGTTCGATGAGCAGTACTTC
clone_size: NA; d_call: TRBD2; v_call: TRBV6-1; j_call: TRBJ2-7; cdr3_aa: CASRGLVEGSYNEQYF; cdr3_nt: TGTGCCAGCAGGGGACTAGTAGAGGGCTCCTACAATGAGCAGTACTTC
clone_size: NA; d_call: NA; v_call: TRBV7-2; j_call: TRBJ2-5; cdr3_aa: CASSSPGSQETQYF; cdr3_nt: TGTGCCAGCAGCTCCCCGGGGAGCCAAGAGACCCAGTACTTC
clone_size: NA; d_call: NA; v_call: TRBV27; j_call: TRBJ2-6; cdr3_aa: CASRRSGSSGANVLTF; cdr3_nt: TGTGCCAGCAGACGTTCGGGCTCCTCTGGGGCCAACGTCCTGACTTTC
clone_size: few; d_call: TRBD2; v_call: TRBV24-1; j_call: TRBJ2-5; cdr3_aa: CATSDLGSGDQETQYF; cdr3_nt: TGTGCCACCAGTGACCTCGGCAGCGGGGACCAAGAGACCCAGTACTTC
clone_size: once; d_call: NA; v_call: TRBV18; j_call: TRBJ2-3; cdr3_aa: CASSKSANTQYF; cdr3_nt: TGTGCCAGCTCAAAATCCGCCAATACGCAGTATTTT
clone_size: NA; d_call: NA; v_call: TRBV5-1; j_call: TRBJ2-1; cdr3_aa: CASSLTGRNEQFF; cdr3_nt: TGCGCCAGCAGCTTGACAGGGCGGAATGAGCAGTTCTTC
clone_size: few; d_call: TRBD1; v_call: TRBV6-5; j_call: TRBJ1-2; cdr3_aa: CASSPDGTAINGYTF; cdr3_nt: TGTGCCAGCAGCCCCGACGGGACAGCTATTAATGGCTACACCTTC